This T cell receptor beta chain was obtained from a study of human thymus T cells. Study results and caveats: There appeared to be biased usage of V and J genes in thymic and blood repertoires.

Points on this clone: The antigen is unknown.

Sequenced by immunoSEQ multiplex PCR; TCRdb stores in-frame clones only, minus some. The sample gives some 120,000 clones, around 96% of which show up once; around 0.022% is in the top ten. This CDR3 contains 16 residues. Unmatched junction bases numbered 11, after V lost 6 bases and J lost 6 bases. In germline, CDR1 is LNHNV, CDR2 YYDKDF (reference sequence). Resections were taken during corrective heart surgery, and the thymus tissue came from these. Having surgery to correct congenital heart defects, healthy Finnish infants acted as the donors. Sequencing was done on a sample of thymus tissue. The gene calls are TRBV15 and TRBJ2-1; 10 nucleotides agree with TRBD2. The sequence was obtained from a boy in the first two years of life with a congenital heart defect but otherwise immunologically healthy. The CDR3 coding sequence is TGTGCCACCAGGACCTACTTAGCGGGGGGTTCCAATGAGCAGTTCTTC. Its protein product is CATRTYLAGGSNEQFF.